The 27 T cell receptor beta chains below were found in one sample sequenced in a study of cytomegalovirus exposure and HLA in healthy donors. This PCR relied on a set of 60 Vbeta primers and 13 Jbeta primers. This table comes from immunoSEQ multiplex PCR, and its TCRdb copy is limited to in-frame clones, with some not included. The top ten hold 4.5% to 7% of the sample, which has roughly 120,000 clones, approximately 8.8% seen once. The source material was PBMCs. Receptor source: a man aged 35-49 years in good health and CMV-seronegative.

This rearrangement joins TRBV10-1 to TRBJ2-6, with D perhaps matching TRBD1 (5 bases). CDR3 length: 15 amino acids. V gave up 5 bases and J gave up 0 bases, with 8 bases separating them. Germline CDR1 WNHNN, CDR2 SYGVQD (reference sequence). CDR3 coding DNA: TGCGCCAGCAGTACAGGCATCTCTGGGGCCAACGTCCTGACTTTC. Amino acids: CASSTGISGANVLTF.

This clone was observed a handful of times. The genes are TRBV7-2 and TRBJ1-1, with 7 bases matching TRBD1. This CDR3 has 13 residues. From germline, CDR1 is SGHTA and CDR2 FQGNSA. V dropped 2 bases and J dropped 6; count of bases not matched to a gene: 3. The CDR3 nucleotides are TGTGCCAGCAGCTTAACAGGGGACCCTGAAGCTTTCTTT. The encoded protein is CASSLTGDPEAFF.

The DNA for the CDR3 is TGTGCCAGCAGCAGGGACTATGGCGCAGATACGCAGTATTTT. Encoded protein: CASSRDYGADTQYF. The V and J genes are TRBV7-3 and TRBJ2-3; 7 bases map to TRBD2. The CDR3 has 14 residues. The germline CDR1 and CDR2 sequences are SGHTA and FQGTGA. V gave up 5 bases and J gave up 4 bases; unmatched junction bases: 6.

The chain is built from TRBV10-3 and TRBJ2-3; 9 bases map to TRBD2. Germline trimming cut 0 bases from V and 6 bases from J; bases unmatched to any gene: 7. This CDR3 is built from 16 residues. Germline values: CDR1 ENHRY, CDR2 SYGVKD. CDR3 sequence (DNA): TGTGCCATCAGTGAGTCGGGGCGGGGGGGCCCCGATACGCAGTATTTT. This encodes CAISESGRGGPDTQYF.

The chain uses TRBV6-6 and TRBJ2-5; TRBD2 aligns across 7 bases. J lost 3 bases, V lost 5 bases, and 6 bases had no gene match. The CDR3 runs 14 residues. Germline V gene sequence: CDR1 MNHNY, CDR2 SVGAGI (reference sequence). This CDR3 reads CASSISGRKETQYF. The CDR3, as DNA: TGTGCCAGCAGTATTAGCGGGCGAAAAGAGACCCAGTACTTC.

This clone was detected a few times. The V gene is TRBV2, the J gene TRBJ1-4; 9 nucleotides match TRBD1. CDR1 is SNHLY and CDR2 is FYNNEI in the germline V gene. Unmatched junction bases numbered 9, after V lost 6 bases and J lost 7 bases. This CDR3 is built from 15 residues. This CDR3 is CASRPRQGGPEKLFF. The DNA for the CDR3 is TGTGCCAGCAGACCCCGACAGGGGGGGCCTGAAAAACTGTTTTTT.

This sequence joins TRBV5-1 and TRBJ2-7; TRBD1 matches 8 bases. The CDR3 totals 14 residues. With 0 bases clipped from V and 6 bases from J, the junction kept 5 bases outside the gene matches. The germline V gene has CDR1 SGHRS and CDR2 YFSETQ. The CDR3 nucleotides are TGCGCCAGCAGCTTGGCGGGACAGGAGACCGAGCAGTACTTC. This gives the protein CASSLAGQETEQYF. The entire variable domain, with the rest obtained from reference TRBV5-1 and TRBJ2-7, is as follows: KAGVTQTPRYLIKTRGQQVTLSCSPISGHRSVSWYQQTPGQGLQFLFEYFSETQRNKGNFPGRFSGRQFSNSRSEMNVSTLELGDSALYLCASSLAGQETEQYFGPGTRLTVT.

A few counts support this clone. The rearrangement links TRBV30 to TRBJ1-1; weak D call: TRBD1 (5 bases). CDR1 and CDR2 from the germline V gene are GTSNPN and SVGIG (reference sequence). CDR3 length: 13 residues. The germline V and J ends were trimmed by 3 bases and 1 base, with 9 bases remaining between them. CDR3 in amino acids: CAWRETENTEAFF. CDR3 in DNA: TGTGCCTGGAGAGAGACAGAGAACACTGAAGCTTTCTTT.

This clone showed up just a few times. The rearrangement links TRBV19 to TRBJ1-2, with D tentatively TRBD1 (6 bases). Trimming pared 8 bases from V and 6 bases from J, leaving 22 bases between. Germline V lookup: CDR1 LNHDA, CDR2 SQIVND (reference sequence). CDR3 length: 15 residues. CDR3 protein: CASAGGLGALNGYTF. CDR3 nucleotides: TGTGCCAGTGCCGGGGGGTTGGGGGCGCTTAATGGCTACACCTTC.

This clone came up once. V and J are TRBV28 and TRBJ1-2; unclear D gene. The germline V gene has CDR1 MDHEN and CDR2 SYDVKM. Trimming pared 2 bases from V and 4 bases from J, leaving 8 bases between. This CDR3 comprises 13 residues. The CDR3 DNA reads as TGTGCCAGCAGTTTAAACGGGATCTATGGCTACACCTTC. Protein: CASSLNGIYGYTF.

This clone was observed a handful of times. This rearrangement joins TRBV2 to TRBJ2-5; D remains ambiguous. CDR1 is SNHLY, CDR2 FYNNEI, per germline. The CDR3 runs to 11 residues. V lost 6 bases and J lost 5, with 7 bases in between. Written as DNA, the CDR3 is TGTGCCAGCAGGGTTCGGGAGACCCAGTACTTC. It is translated as CASRVRETQYF.

J is TRBJ1-1 and V is TRBV14; a weak D match, TRBD1 (5 bases). Trimming removed 4 bases at V and 6 bases at J, with 15 bases between. Germline loops: CDR1 SGHDN, CDR2 FVKESK. The CDR3 has 14 amino acids. For the CDR3, the DNA is TGTGCCAGCAGCCGGGTGTGGGGGGAAGCTGAAGCTTTCTTT. Protein: CASSRVWGEAEAFF.

V and J are TRBV6-6 and TRBJ2-7; 9 bases line up with TRBD2. J lost 5 bases, V lost 6 bases, and 14 bases had no gene match. The CDR3 runs to 16 residues. Germline CDR1 MNHNY, CDR2 SVGAGI (reference sequence). The CDR3 reads CASRLTPAGGQDEQYF. The CDR3 DNA follows: TGTGCCAGCAGGCTCACCCCAGCGGGGGGCCAGGACGAGCAGTACTTC.

The CDR3 protein is CASSSLAGGGEQYF. CDR3 coding DNA: TGTGCCAGCAGTTCACTAGCGGGGGGCGGCGAGCAGTACTTC. The rearrangement links TRBV5-8 to TRBJ2-7; 12 bases fit TRBD2. The CDR3 length is 14 residues. The germline V gene has CDR1 SGHTS and CDR2 YDEGEE. Trimming cost V 5 bases and J 6 bases; bases outside gene matches: 6.

This clone was seen more than once but under ten times. The chain carries TRBV28 and TRBJ1-6; D might be TRBD1 (5 bases). This CDR3 has 14 amino acids. Trimming stripped 2 bases from V and 8 bases from J, with 10 bases between. Per the germline V gene, CDR1 is MDHEN and CDR2 is SYDVKM. In DNA, the CDR3 is TGTGCCAGCAGTTTAGTGGGGCGGTATTCACCCCTCCACTTT. Translating gives CASSLVGRYSPLHF.

The table lists this clone with a few counts. The gene calls are TRBV5-4 and TRBJ2-7, with 7 bases matching TRBD2. J was trimmed by 7 bases and V by 4 bases; bases with no gene match: 8. This CDR3 region has 13 residues. CDR1 SGHNT and CDR2 YYREEE come from the germline V gene (reference sequence). CDR3 nucleotides: TGTGCCAGCAGCCCGGGACTATCGAGAGAGCAGTACTTC. This sequence encodes CASSPGLSREQYF.

This clone was picked up a small number of times. V is TRBV2 and J is TRBJ2-7; the match to TRBD2 covers 12 bases. The germline V gene has CDR1 SNHLY and CDR2 FYNNEI. The CDR3 covers 15 residues. V lost 4 bases to trimming and J lost 0 bases; unmatched junction nucleotides: 1. The CDR3 nucleotides read TGTGCCAGCAGTGGGACTAGCGGGGCCTCCTACGAGCAGTACTTC. Translated, it gives CASSGTSGASYEQYF.

The chain recombines TRBV10-3 with TRBJ1-5; 12 bases align to TRBD1. Germline V gene data show CDR1 as ENHRY and CDR2 as SYGVKD. V lost 1 base to trimming and J lost 6 bases; unmatched junction nucleotides: 10. The CDR3 runs 18 residues. The DNA for the CDR3 is TGTGCCATCAGTGAGTATATGGCCGGGACAGGGGGCGGTCAGCCCCAGCATTTT. This codes for CAISEYMAGTGGGQPQHF.

This clone was seen more than once but under ten times. The J gene is TRBJ2-7, the V gene TRBV5-1, with a possible D match to TRBD1 (5 bases). This CDR3 contains 14 residues. V gave up 1 base and J gave up 0 bases, with 8 bases separating them. The V gene's germline CDR1 is SGHRS and CDR2 YFSETQ. Here the CDR3 DNA reads TGCGCCAGCAGCTTGAGGACATTCTCCTACGAGCAGTACTTC. This codes for CASSLRTFSYEQYF.

In this sample, this clone turned up a few times. CDR3 protein: CASSLWATGANVLTF. The CDR3 nucleotides read TGCGCCAGCAGCTTGTGGGCCACTGGGGCCAACGTCCTGACTTTC. The rearrangement links TRBV5-1 to TRBJ2-6; D is ambiguous. This CDR3 comprises 15 residues. Germline values: CDR1 SGHRS, CDR2 YFSETQ. V was cut by 1 base and J by 2 bases, with 7 bases left in between.

This clone appeared a few times. J is TRBJ2-7 and V is TRBV28; TRBD1 matches 8 bases. This CDR3 has 15 amino acids. V was pared by 3 bases and J by 6 bases, with 10 bases of the junction left unmatched. CDR1 is MDHEN, CDR2 SYDVKM, per germline. CDR3 sequence reads: CASSFATGDWGEQYF. CDR3 bases: TGTGCCAGCAGTTTCGCGACAGGGGATTGGGGCGAGCAGTACTTC.

This clone has a handful of counts. CDR3 protein: CASSPSGGASGANVLTF. In DNA form, the CDR3 reads TGTGCCAGCAGCCCTAGCGGGGGGGCCTCTGGGGCCAACGTCCTGACTTTC. The chain carries TRBV9 and TRBJ2-6, with 12 bases lining up with TRBD2. The CDR3 loop spans 17 amino acids. Germline trimming cut 4 bases from V and 0 bases from J; bases unmatched to any gene: 2. CDR1 and CDR2 from the germline V gene are SGDLS and YYNGEE.

V usage is TRBV11-2 and J usage is TRBJ2-1, with D tentatively TRBD2 (6 bases). Deletions cut 2 bases from V and 8 bases from J, with 13 bases between. The germline CDR1 and CDR2 sequences are SGHAT and FQNNGV. The CDR3 length is 14 residues. The CDR3 loop is CASSLNLGSDEQFF. The CDR3 DNA reads TGTGCCAGCAGCTTAAATCTCGGGAGCGATGAGCAGTTCTTC.

J is TRBJ1-1 and V is TRBV4-2; D not resolved. This CDR3 spans 15 amino acids. V shed 1 base and J shed 5 bases, with 14 bases lying between them. Germline CDR1 is LGHNA and CDR2 is YNFKEQ. CDR3 protein: CASSQATGFGTEAFF. The CDR3 coding sequence is TGTGCCAGCAGCCAAGCAACGGGGTTCGGGACTGAAGCTTTCTTT.

This rearrangement joins TRBV27 to TRBJ2-2; TRBD2 matches at 13 bases. With 5 bases clipped from V and 0 bases from J, the junction kept 9 bases outside the gene matches. The CDR3 covers 19 residues. CDR1 and CDR2 (germline): MNHEY, SMNVEV (reference sequence). The CDR3 DNA is TGTGCCAGCAGTCCCTTGACTAGCGGGGGGCCTACGAACACCGGGGAGCTGTTTTTT. As protein: CASSPLTSGGPTNTGELFF.

This clone was observed a handful of times. V usage is TRBV5-1 and J usage is TRBJ2-7; no definite D call. The V gene's germline CDR1 is SGHRS and CDR2 YFSETQ. The CDR3 has 12 amino acids. Deletions cut 2 bases from V and 4 bases from J, with 7 bases between. DNA of the CDR3: TGCGCCAGCAGCTTAAGAGATTACGAGCAGTACTTC. It is translated as CASSLRDYEQYF. The full variable domain, completed using reference TRBV5-1 and TRBJ2-7, is KAGVTQTPRYLIKTRGQQVTLSCSPISGHRSVSWYQQTPGQGLQFLFEYFSETQRNKGNFPGRFSGRQFSNSRSEMNVSTLELGDSALYLCASSLRDYEQYFGPGTRLTVT.

The chain is built from TRBV5-1 and TRBJ1-6; D is perhaps TRBD1 (6 bases). The V end was cut by 1 base, the J end by 5 bases, with 13 bases between. CDR1 SGHRS and CDR2 YFSETQ come from the germline V gene. The CDR3 is 16 amino acids. DNA of the CDR3: TGCGCCAGCAGCTTGTCTGGGGGCGCGGATAATTCACCCCTCCACTTT. Translated: CASSLSGGADNSPLHF.